What follows are 31 T cell receptor beta chains derived from one specimen sequenced in a study of blood T cell repertoires in COVID-19. Generated by immunoSEQ multiplex PCR, the TCRdb table keeps only in-frame clones and is missing some. The table lists about 200,000 clones, 70% to 90% of them singletons, with approximately 0.7% in the top ten. The sample comprised peripheral blood. The receptors shown here come from a man aged 40-55 years with acute or convalescent COVID-19.

This clone has a single count. The chain couples TRBV27 to TRBJ1-5; D remains unclear. The CDR3 runs 15 residues. V gave up 3 bases and J gave up 0 bases, with 9 bases separating them. The germline CDR1 and CDR2 sequences are MNHEY and SMNVEV (reference sequence). CDR3 region: CASSFGRNSNQPQHF. In nucleotides, the CDR3 is TGTGCCAGCAGTTTCGGCAGGAATAGCAATCAGCCCCAGCATTTT.

This chain uses TRBV3-1 (or the pseudogene TRBV3-2) with TRBJ1-2; D is unresolved. V lost 2 bases and J 0 bases, leaving 10 bases between the germline ends. Germline CDR1 is LGHDT and CDR2 is YNNKEL (reference sequence). The CDR3 consists of 15 residues. The CDR3: CASSQLERSNYGYTF. The CDR3 DNA reads TGTGCCAGCAGCCAATTGGAGCGGTCTAACTATGGCTACACCTTC.

This chain uses TRBV7-2 with TRBJ1-3; 9 positions agree with TRBD1. Germline V gene data show CDR1 as SGHTA and CDR2 as FQGNSA. The CDR3 has 16 amino acids. Trimming took 5 bases from V and 4 from J; bases not matched to a gene: 9. The CDR3 region is CASSLEDRGGGNTIYF. Here the CDR3 DNA reads TGTGCCAGCAGCCTCGAGGACAGGGGAGGCGGAAACACCATATATTTT.

The count of this clone is one. The J gene is TRBJ1-4, the V gene TRBV7-9; weak D call: TRBD1 (5 bases). The CDR3 is made up of 17 amino acids. Germline-derived CDR1 and CDR2 are SEHNR and FQNEAQ (reference sequence). Trimming took 0 bases from V and 5 from J, leaving 16 bases between them. DNA of the CDR3: TGTGCCAGCAGCTTAGCCCAGGGCGGCGATTTGAATGAAAAACTGTTTTTT. This gives the protein CASSLAQGGDLNEKLFF.

This sequence joins TRBV5-1 and TRBJ2-2; D is perhaps TRBD2 (6 bases). Germline CDR1 is SGHRS and CDR2 is YFSETQ. V lost 6 bases to trimming and J lost 7 bases, with 16 bases between them. This CDR3 is 14 amino acids long. CDR3 sequence: CASTYGGFIGELFF. CDR3 in DNA: TGCGCCAGCACGTATGGGGGGTTCATCGGGGAGCTGTTTTTT. The whole variable domain, filled in from reference TRBV5-1 and TRBJ2-2, reads KAGVTQTPRYLIKTRGQQVTLSCSPISGHRSVSWYQQTPGQGLQFLFEYFSETQRNKGNFPGRFSGRQFSNSRSEMNVSTLELGDSALYLCASTYGGFIGELFFGEGSRLTVL.

The J gene is TRBJ2-6, the V gene TRBV19, with a possible D match to TRBD1 (5 bases). V lost 4 bases and J lost 0, with 7 bases in between. Per germline, CDR1 LNHDA and CDR2 SQIVND (reference sequence). The length of the CDR3 is 15 residues. The CDR3 loop reads CASSTQVSGANVLTF. The CDR3 bases are TGTGCCAGTAGTACACAGGTCTCTGGGGCCAACGTCCTGACTTTC.

This rearrangement joins TRBV19 to TRBJ2-1, with a tentative D call TRBD1 (6 bases). V lost 6 bases and J lost 4, with 13 bases in between. The CDR3 is made up of 14 amino acids. Germline assignment: CDR1 LNHDA and CDR2 SQIVND (reference sequence). The CDR3 nucleotides are TGTGCCAGTAGCCCCGGGACACCTTACAATGAGCAGTTCTTC. The encoded protein is CASSPGTPYNEQFF.

The chain links TRBV5-1 to TRBJ2-7; tentative D call: TRBD2 (7 bases). Germline loops: CDR1 SGHRS, CDR2 YFSETQ. The CDR3 is 15 amino acids. The V gene lost 7 bases and the J gene lost 3 bases, with 20 bases spanning the gap. The CDR3 DNA reads TGCGCCAGCGGCCCCGGAGGGGGGGGGCTCTACGAGCAGTACTTC. The encoded protein is CASGPGGGGLYEQYF.

The chain couples TRBV11-1 to TRBJ2-3; 8 positions agree with TRBD2. CDR3 length: 16 amino acids. V shed 2 bases and J 2 bases; nucleotides not matched to a gene: 6. CDR1 is SGHAT and CDR2 is FQDESV in the germline V gene (reference sequence). For the CDR3, the DNA is TGTGCCAGCAGCTTAACAGCGGGAGAGCCCACAGATACGCAGTATTTT. Its protein product is CASSLTAGEPTDTQYF.

The chain recombines TRBV28 with TRBJ1-2; a possible D gene is TRBD1 (6 bases). Per the germline V gene, CDR1 is MDHEN and CDR2 is SYDVKM. The CDR3 extends over 15 amino acids. V lost 5 bases, J lost 6 bases, and 19 bases lay in between. In nucleotides, the CDR3 is TGTGCCAGCAGTCCGGACCCCTGGGGGCGCGATGGCTACACCTTC. Translated, it gives CASSPDPWGRDGYTF.

The V and J genes are TRBV24-1 and TRBJ2-7; a weak D match, TRBD2 (5 bases). Germline CDR1 and CDR2: KGHDR and SFDVKD. Trimming shortened V by 4 bases and J by 7 bases, and 13 bases separated the two germline ends. This CDR3 region has 13 residues. CDR3 DNA: TGTGCCACCAGTGAACGATACTCGGGGGAGCAGTACTTC. Translating it yields CATSERYSGEQYF.

The rearrangement links TRBV11-2 to TRBJ2-7; 8 positions match TRBD1. From germline, CDR1 is SGHAT and CDR2 FQNNGV. The V gene end was trimmed by 4 bases and the J gene end by 8 bases; junction bases not matched to a gene: 4. CDR3 length equals 12 residues. As DNA, the CDR3 is TGTGCCAGCAGCTATGGACAGGGCCAGCAGTACTTC. Amino acid sequence: CASSYGQGQQYF. The whole variable domain, filled in from reference TRBV11-2 and TRBJ2-7, reads EAGVAQSPRYKIIEKRQSVAFWCNPISGHATLYWYQQILGQGPKLLIQFQNNGVVDDSQLPKDRFSAERLKGVDSTLKIQPAKLEDSAVYLCASSYGQGQQYFGPGTRLTVT.

This clone was recorded once. The V gene is TRBV7-6, the J gene TRBJ1-1, with D hard to call. V lost 2 bases to trimming and J lost 5 bases, with 15 bases between them. Germline V CDR1 and CDR2: SGHVS, FNYEAQ. The CDR3 loop spans 15 amino acids. The CDR3 spells CASSLSGESRTEAFF. Written as DNA, the CDR3 is TGTGCCAGCAGCTTAAGCGGGGAGTCGCGTACTGAAGCTTTCTTT.

This chain connects TRBV13 to TRBJ1-2; no reliable D call. Trimming removed 5 bases from V and 8 bases from J, with 21 bases in between. The CDR3 contains 15 residues. CDR1 PRHDT and CDR2 FYEKMQ come from the germline V gene (reference sequence). CDR3 nucleotides: TGTGCCAGCAGCGCGCAGAGGCCGCCGAGCGGCGGCTACACCTTC. It encodes CASSAQRPPSGGYTF.

The chain recombines TRBV7-6 with TRBJ2-1, with TRBD1 matching over 8 bases. Germline V lookup: CDR1 SGHVS, CDR2 FNYEAQ. The CDR3 loop spans 16 amino acids. Germline trimming cut 1 base from V and 5 bases from J; bases unmatched to any gene: 7. The CDR3 nucleotides are TGTGCCAGCAGCTTAGATGTGGGACAGGTCAACAATGAGCAGTTCTTC. Its protein is CASSLDVGQVNNEQFF.

This clone appeared once. The chain couples TRBV20-1 to TRBJ2-2; 8 bases fit TRBD1. Trimming removed 3 bases from V and 0 bases from J; junction bases left unmatched: 6. CDR1 and CDR2 from the germline V gene are DFQATT and SNEGSKA (reference sequence). The CDR3 is 16 amino acids. The CDR3 nucleotides read TGCAGTGCTAGTGGGACAGGCCCTCCGAACACCGGGGAGCTGTTTTTT. It encodes CSASGTGPPNTGELFF.

This chain uses TRBV5-1 with TRBJ2-2; possible D gene TRBD1, 5 bases. V was cut by 3 bases and J by 4 bases, with 19 bases left in between. The germline V gene has CDR1 SGHRS and CDR2 YFSETQ. This CDR3 contains 17 residues. DNA for the CDR3: TGCGCCAGCAGCTCTCAACCGGACATGCCGCCCACCGGGGAGCTGTTTTTT. Translated: CASSSQPDMPPTGELFF. Full variable domain (rest looked up from reference TRBV5-1 and TRBJ2-2): KAGVTQTPRYLIKTRGQQVTLSCSPISGHRSVSWYQQTPGQGLQFLFEYFSETQRNKGNFPGRFSGRQFSNSRSEMNVSTLELGDSALYLCASSSQPDMPPTGELFFGEGSRLTVL.

This clone was counted ten times or more. The chain employs TRBV4-2 and TRBJ1-3, with D maybe TRBD1 (5 bases). The germline V and J ends were trimmed by 0 bases and 4 bases, with 13 bases remaining between them. Germline V gene sequence: CDR1 LGHNA, CDR2 YNFKEQ. The CDR3 consists of 16 residues. The CDR3 sequence is CASSQEGQGGGNTIYF. The CDR3 DNA is TGTGCCAGCAGCCAAGAAGGCCAGGGAGGCGGAAACACCATATATTTT.

The V gene is TRBV3-1 (or the pseudogene TRBV3-2), the J gene TRBJ1-2; TRBD1 matches 8 bases. V shed 4 bases, J shed 6 bases, and the junction held 7 bases outside the gene matches. The CDR3 runs 14 residues. Germline V gene data show CDR1 as LGHDT and CDR2 as YNNKEL (reference sequence). The CDR3 is CASSRGQGGDGYTF. CDR3 coding DNA: TGTGCCAGCAGCCGCGGACAGGGCGGAGATGGCTACACCTTC.

This sequence joins TRBV28 and TRBJ2-2; possibly TRBD1 for D (5 bases). V was trimmed by 5 bases and J by 2 bases, leaving 21 bases between them. This CDR3 contains 18 residues. Germline V gives CDR1 MDHEN, CDR2 SYDVKM. CDR3 coding DNA: TGTGCCAGCAGTCCAGTTCTCGGGCGCAGGGATAACACCGGGGAGCTGTTTTTT. Translation gives CASSPVLGRRDNTGELFF.

This clone was observed once. This chain connects TRBV7-2 to TRBJ2-7; no firm D call. Germline-derived CDR1 and CDR2 are SGHTA and FQGNSA. V lost 4 bases, J lost 4 bases, and 14 bases lay in between. CDR3 length equals 14 residues. The CDR3 DNA is TGTGCCAGCAGCTACCGCATAGATTTGTACGAGCAGTACTTC. Its protein is CASSYRIDLYEQYF.

The gene calls are TRBV7-9 and TRBJ1-2; no clear D. CDR1 and CDR2 (germline): SEHNR, FQNEAQ (reference sequence). The CDR3 runs to 13 residues. V gave up 6 bases and J gave up 8 bases, with 16 bases separating them. DNA of the CDR3: TGTGCCAGCAGTCCCGCCCGGACGGGAGGCTACACCTTC. Translating it yields CASSPARTGGYTF.

The chain is built from TRBV29-1 and TRBJ2-7; TRBD1 matches at 8 bases. This CDR3 has 13 amino acids. Germline V gene sequence: CDR1 SQVTM, CDR2 ANQGSEA. J gave up 2 bases and V 7 bases, and 7 bases lay outside the gene matches. In DNA form, the CDR3 reads TGCAGCGCCTTGACAGGGGAGGCCTACGAGCAGTACTTC. Protein: CSALTGEAYEQYF.

This CDR3 is CASSVLGAGGVDEQYF. CDR3 nucleotide sequence: TGTGCCAGCAGCGTCCTTGGGGCGGGAGGGGTCGACGAGCAGTACTTC. V usage is TRBV2 and J usage is TRBJ2-7; 9 bases agree with TRBD2. The CDR3 has 16 amino acids. Per germline, CDR1 SNHLY and CDR2 FYNNEI. Unmatched junction bases numbered 14, after V lost 6 bases and J lost 5 bases.

This chain connects TRBV4-1 to TRBJ2-7; D is perhaps TRBD2 (6 bases). V was clipped by 3 bases and J by 1 base, with 19 bases between them. The CDR3 has 17 residues. Per the germline V gene, CDR1 is MGHRA and CDR2 is YSYEKL. This chain's CDR3 is CASSHNAGLLVSYEQYF. The CDR3 nucleotides read TGCGCCAGCAGCCATAATGCGGGATTACTCGTATCCTACGAGCAGTACTTC.

This rearrangement joins TRBV30 to TRBJ1-5; D remains unclear. Between the trimmed V and J ends, which lost 2 bases and 6 bases, there was a span of 23 bases. The CDR3 consists of 17 residues. Germline CDR1 is GTSNPN and CDR2 is SVGIG (reference sequence). CDR3 amino acids: CAWSRNIRPPEGQPQHF. The DNA for the CDR3 is TGTGCCTGGAGTAGGAATATCCGGCCTCCCGAGGGTCAGCCCCAGCATTTT. The complete variable domain, with remaining parts taken from reference TRBV30 and TRBJ1-5, reads SQTIHQWPATLVQPVGSPLSLECTVEGTSNPNLYWYRQAAGRGLQLLFYSVGIGQISSEVPQNLSASRPQDRQFILSSKKLLLSDSGFYLCAWSRNIRPPEGQPQHFGDGTRLSIL.

The chain links TRBV5-1 to TRBJ2-6, with 8 bases matching TRBD1. Germline V gene data show CDR1 as SGHRS and CDR2 as YFSETQ. The ends lost 0 bases at V and 0 bases at J; junction bases unmatched: 14. The CDR3 runs 21 residues. CDR3 nucleotide sequence: TGCGCCAGCAGCTTGGCCAAGACATGGCAGGGACAGGTCTCTGGGGCCAACGTCCTGACTTTC. The encoded protein is CASSLAKTWQGQVSGANVLTF.

The chain uses TRBV4-1 and TRBJ2-2; 8 nucleotides align to TRBD2. This CDR3 is built from 17 residues. Germline CDR1 MGHRA, CDR2 YSYEKL. The junction had 9 bases not matched to a gene; V was cut back by 2 bases and J by 4 bases. The CDR3 is CASSQTPGLVPTGELFF. CDR3 bases: TGCGCCAGCAGCCAAACCCCGGGACTAGTCCCCACCGGGGAGCTGTTTTTT.

The rearrangement uses TRBV3-1 (or the pseudogene TRBV3-2) and TRBJ2-1, with a weak D call TRBD2 (5 bases). Trimming took off 4 bases at V and 4 bases at J, with 14 bases between the two ends. This CDR3 has 15 amino acids. Germline V gene sequence: CDR1 LGHDT, CDR2 YNNKEL (reference sequence). DNA of the CDR3: TGTGCCAGCAGCCCCTTAGGGAGCTTGTACAATGAGCAGTTCTTC. This codes for CASSPLGSLYNEQFF.

As DNA, the CDR3 is TGTGCCAGCAGCCGAGACAGGGGACCCCAAGAGACCCAGTACTTC. Its protein is CASSRDRGPQETQYF. The chain links TRBV11-3 to TRBJ2-5; 8 bases map to TRBD1. The CDR3 extends over 15 amino acids. Per germline, CDR1 SGHNT and CDR2 YENEEA. V lost 5 bases, J lost 1 base, and 6 bases stayed unmatched.

The CDR3 loop is CASSFGGDPYEQYF. CDR3 nucleotides: TGTGCCAGCAGCTTTGGGGGGGACCCCTACGAGCAGTACTTC. This rearrangement joins TRBV7-2 to TRBJ2-7, with TRBD2 matching 7 bases. CDR3 length: 14 residues. CDR1 and CDR2 from the germline V gene are SGHTA and FQGNSA. The ends lost 3 bases at V and 2 bases at J; junction bases unmatched: 4.